This T cell receptor (beta chain) was recovered during a study of cytomegalovirus exposure and HLA in healthy donors. Study observations and caveats: Cytomegalovirus-associated TCR beta chains were listed, numbering approximately 150.

A remark on this clone: Its antigen is as yet unknown.

60 Vbeta and 13 Jbeta primers were used in PCR. Original processing notes: In a later analysis, around 87 million unique TCR beta chains included roughly 11 million shared by two or more donors. Clones were read by immunoSEQ multiplex PCR, and TCRdb kept only the in-frame ones, dropping some. V and J calls and clone size come straight from that table; D and trimming were deduced from the DNA. Of about 160,000 clones in the sample, about 72% were seen once. The receptor comes from a man aged 45 to 65 in good health and CMV-seropositive. The sequenced material came from PBMCs.

The CDR3 bases are TGTGCCAGCAGCCTCAGGGGGCCTGGGCAGTATTTT. Translating gives CASSLRGPGQYF. The V and J genes are TRBV7-9 and TRBJ2-3; TRBD1 aligns across 8 bases. The CDR3 covers 12 residues. The trim removed 5 bases at V and 11 bases at J, leaving 6 bases unmatched. Germline V gene data show CDR1 as SEHNR and CDR2 as FQNEAQ (reference sequence). Complete variable domain (other parts from reference TRBV7-9 and TRBJ2-3): DTGVSQNPRHKITKRGQNVTFRCDPISEHNRLYWYRQTLGQGPEFLTYFQNEAQLEKSRLLSDRFSAERPKGSFSTLEIQRTEQGDSAMYLCASSLRGPGQYFGPGTRLTVL.